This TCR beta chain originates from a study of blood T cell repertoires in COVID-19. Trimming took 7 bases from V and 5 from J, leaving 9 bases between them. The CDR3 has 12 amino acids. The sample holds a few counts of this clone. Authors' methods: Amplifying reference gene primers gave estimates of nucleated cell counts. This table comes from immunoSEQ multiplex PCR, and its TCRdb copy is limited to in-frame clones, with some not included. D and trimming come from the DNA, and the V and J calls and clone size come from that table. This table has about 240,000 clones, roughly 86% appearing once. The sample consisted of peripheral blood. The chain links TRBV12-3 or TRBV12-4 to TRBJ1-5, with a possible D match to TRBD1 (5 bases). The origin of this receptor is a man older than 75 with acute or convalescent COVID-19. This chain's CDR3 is CASTWGDQPQHF. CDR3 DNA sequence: TGTGCCAGCACCTGGGGGGATCAGCCCCAGCATTTT.